This T cell receptor beta chain was found in a study of cytomegalovirus exposure and HLA in healthy donors. Study-wide background: The study placed around 85% of its approximately 360 genotyped donors in the Caucasian-associated ancestry cluster.

The junction had 9 bases not matched to a gene; V was cut back by 1 base and J by 4 bases. This CDR3 is 16 amino acids long. The germline V gene has CDR1 MGHRA and CDR2 YSYEKL. The PCR employed 60 Vbeta primers together with 13 Jbeta primers. Method: immunoSEQ multiplex PCR; TCRdb's copy keeps in-frame clones and lacks some. The table includes about 220,000 clones, more than 65% detected once. This clonotype originated in a man younger than 35 in good health and CMV-seronegative. Specimen: PBMCs. The gene calls are TRBV4-1 and TRBJ2-7; 8 positions agree with TRBD1. The CDR3 reads CASSQGGGRGRYEQYF. CDR3 coding DNA: TGCGCCAGCAGCCAAGGAGGTGGCAGGGGGCGATACGAGCAGTACTTC.